This T cell receptor beta chain derives from a study of shared clonotypes between healthy human individuals. Notes on the study in general: Sequencing depth was a factor that was expected to affect clonotype sharing among donors.

In the case of this clone: The antigen is undetermined.

TCRdb keeps only in-frame clones here, not all; method: immunoSEQ multiplex PCR. Of 1.5 million to 1.9 million clones listed, under 99% are singletons. The germline V gene has CDR1 MGHRA and CDR2 YSYEKL. Trimming took 0 bases from V and 3 from J, leaving 12 bases between them. The CDR3 is 16 residues long. The chain combines TRBV4-1 with TRBJ2-1, with D perhaps matching TRBD1 or TRBD2 (5 bases each). The TCR sequence derives from a man aged 25 to 45 in good health. Sequenced input: naive CD4+ T cells sorted from blood. Subset defined: CD45RA+ positively selected. This CDR3 is CASSQDRGGVYNEQFF. The CDR3 DNA follows: TGCGCCAGCAGCCAAGATCGGGGCGGAGTCTACAATGAGCAGTTCTTC.